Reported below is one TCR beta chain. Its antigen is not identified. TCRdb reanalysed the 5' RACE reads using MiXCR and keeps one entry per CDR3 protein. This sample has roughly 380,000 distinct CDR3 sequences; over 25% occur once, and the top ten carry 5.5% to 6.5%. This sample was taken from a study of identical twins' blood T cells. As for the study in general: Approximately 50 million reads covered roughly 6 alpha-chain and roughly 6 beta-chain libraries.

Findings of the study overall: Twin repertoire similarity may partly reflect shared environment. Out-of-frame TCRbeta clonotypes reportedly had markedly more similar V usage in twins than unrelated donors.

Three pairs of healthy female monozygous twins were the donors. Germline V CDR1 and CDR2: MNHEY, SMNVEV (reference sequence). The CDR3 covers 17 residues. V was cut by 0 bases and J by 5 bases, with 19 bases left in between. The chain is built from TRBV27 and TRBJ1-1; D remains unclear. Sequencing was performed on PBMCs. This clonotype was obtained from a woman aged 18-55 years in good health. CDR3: CASSLSRAQSMGTEAFF. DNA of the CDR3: TGTGCCAGCAGTTTATCGAGGGCTCAATCGATGGGGACTGAAGCTTTCTTT.